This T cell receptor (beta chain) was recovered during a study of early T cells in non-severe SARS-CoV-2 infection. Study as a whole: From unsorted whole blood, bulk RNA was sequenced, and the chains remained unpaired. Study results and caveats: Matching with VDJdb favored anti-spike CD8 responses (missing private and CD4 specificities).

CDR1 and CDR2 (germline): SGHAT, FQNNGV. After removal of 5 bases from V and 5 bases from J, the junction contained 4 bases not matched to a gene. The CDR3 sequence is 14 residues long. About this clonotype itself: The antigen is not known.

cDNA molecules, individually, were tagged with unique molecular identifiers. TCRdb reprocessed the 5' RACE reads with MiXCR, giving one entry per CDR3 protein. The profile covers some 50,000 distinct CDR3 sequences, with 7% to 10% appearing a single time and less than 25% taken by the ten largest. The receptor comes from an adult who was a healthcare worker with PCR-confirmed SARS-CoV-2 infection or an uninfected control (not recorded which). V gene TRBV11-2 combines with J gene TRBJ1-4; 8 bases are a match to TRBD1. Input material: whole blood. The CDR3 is CASSPTGGNEKLFF. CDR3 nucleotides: TGTGCCAGCAGCCCAACAGGGGGGAATGAAAAACTGTTTTTT.